Listed below are T cell receptor beta chains from one sample, sequenced in a study of blood T cell repertoires in COVID-19. Clones were sequenced by immunoSEQ multiplex PCR, and TCRdb holds only the in-frame ones, with some missing. Among around 250,000 clones listed, around 82% were seen once. The specimen was peripheral blood. The receptors originated from a woman aged 18-35 years with acute or convalescent COVID-19. Each CDR3 is given with its conserved first and last residue. The D gene is left open where the match is weak. The size entry is marked missing in some rows and otherwise reads once, few, many or a size class.

>TRBJ2-7|NA|TRBV6-7|TRBD2
CASMVAGLAGGTPYEQYF
TGTGCCAGCATGGTGGCGGGCTTAGCGGGAGGGACCCCCTACGAGCAGTACTTC
>TRBJ2-3|once|TRBV27|TRBD1
CASSPPGQGILGTDTQYF
TGTGCCAGCAGTCCCCCGGGACAGGGCATACTGGGGACAGATACGCAGTATTTT
>TRBJ2-1|NA|TRBV18|NA
CASSPPPTANEQFF
TGTGCCAGCTCACCACCCCCGACAGCAAATGAGCAGTTCTTC
>TRBJ2-3|NA|TRBV10-3|NA
CAIRQGDTQYF
TGTGCCATCAGACAGGGAGATACGCAGTATTTT
>TRBJ2-2|NA|TRBV7-9|NA
CASSFGFSWGDRTGELFF
TGTGCCAGCAGCTTTGGGTTTTCTTGGGGGGATCGGACCGGGGAGCTGTTTTTT
>TRBJ2-7|NA|TRBV30|NA
CAWSVETGPGEQYF
TGTGCCTGGAGTGTAGAGACAGGACCGGGGGAGCAGTACTTC
>TRBJ1-5|NA|TRBV7-2|NA
CASSKREGGQPQHF
TGTGCCAGCAGTAAACGGGAGGGGGGACAGCCCCAGCATTTT
>TRBJ2-1|few|TRBV11-2|TRBD2
CASKSLRSSGGAYNEQFF
TGTGCCAGCAAATCATTACGGAGTAGCGGGGGTGCCTACAATGAGCAGTTCTTC
>TRBJ2-2|NA|TRBV7-6|TRBD1
CASSPTGGYTGELFF
TGTGCCAGCAGCCCCACAGGGGGATACACCGGGGAGCTGTTTTTT
>TRBJ1-4|NA|TRBV6-1|NA
CASSVGRGQATNEKLFF
TGTGCCAGCAGTGTGGGTAGAGGGCAGGCAACTAATGAAAAACTGTTTTTT
>TRBJ2-7|NA|TRBV6-5|NA
CASPSRYEQYF
TGTGCCAGCCCTTCGAGGTACGAGCAGTACTTC
>TRBJ2-1|NA|TRBV7-3|NA
CASSLNPSGEQFF
TGTGCCAGCAGCTTAAACCCCTCGGGGGAGCAGTTCTTC
>TRBJ2-7|NA|TRBV29-1|NA
CSVGEGSSYEQYF
TGCAGCGTTGGTGAAGGGAGCTCCTACGAGCAGTACTTC
>TRBJ2-7|few|TRBV19|TRBD2
CASSIDYGRSYEQYF
TGTGCCAGTAGTATAGATTACGGGAGGTCCTACGAGCAGTACTTC
>TRBJ1-1|NA|TRBV6-5|NA
CASSRTPGTTEAFF
TGTGCCAGCAGTAGGACCCCGGGAACTACTGAAGCTTTCTTT
>TRBJ1-1|few|TRBV29-1|NA
CSVELGALTMNTEAFF
TGCAGCGTTGAACTTGGGGCTTTAACCATGAACACTGAAGCTTTCTTT
>TRBJ2-3|NA|TRBV5-1|TRBD2
CASSLEGRAPTDTQYF
TGCGCCAGCAGCTTGGAAGGGAGGGCCCCCACAGATACGCAGTATTTT
>TRBJ2-7|NA|TRBV20-1|NA
CSASGAYEQYF
TGCAGTGCTAGCGGTGCCTACGAGCAGTACTTC
>TRBJ1-1|few|TRBV18|NA
CASSFGHQNTEAFF
TGTGCCAGCTCATTCGGACACCAGAACACTGAAGCTTTCTTT
>TRBJ1-1|NA|TRBV11-2|NA
CASSPRAGVKTEAFF
TGTGCCAGCAGCCCCAGGGCTGGGGTAAAGACTGAAGCTTTCTTT
>TRBJ2-7|NA|TRBV6-2/TRBV6-3|NA
CASSYVRQTKEQYF
TGTGCCAGCAGTTACGTCAGGCAGACGAAAGAGCAGTACTTC
>TRBJ2-3|once|TRBV6-4|TRBD2
CASSPTSGMTDTQYF
TGTGCCAGCAGTCCGACTAGCGGGATGACAGATACGCAGTATTTT
>TRBJ1-1|NA|TRBV11-3|NA
CASSSRDNSEAFF
TGTGCCAGCAGCTCCCGGGACAACAGTGAAGCTTTCTTT
>TRBJ2-7|NA|TRBV14|NA
CASSRTWTPSYEQYF
TGTGCCAGCAGCCGGACCTGGACACCCTCCTACGAGCAGTACTTC
>TRBJ2-7|NA|TRBV5-4|NA
CASSLSEEQGRGYEQYF
TGTGCCAGCAGCCTTTCTGAGGAACAGGGAAGGGGCTACGAGCAGTACTTC
>TRBJ2-1|NA|TRBV10-2|NA
CASSSGLNNEQFF
TGCGCCAGCAGCTCGGGACTTAACAATGAGCAGTTCTTC
>TRBJ2-1|NA|TRBV7-9|TRBD2
CASSLRTSGGHNEQFF
TGTGCCAGCAGCCTCCGGACTAGCGGGGGCCACAATGAGCAGTTCTTC
>TRBJ1-2|NA|TRBV28|NA
CASSLSGGPSAYYTF
TGTGCCAGCAGTTTATCGGGGGGGCCCTCAGCTTACTACACCTTC
>TRBJ2-7|NA|TRBV4-1|NA
CASSQESGRWEQYF
TGCGCCAGCAGCCAAGAGTCAGGGAGGTGGGAGCAGTACTTC
>TRBJ1-3|NA|TRBV5-1|NA
CASSPDPSSGNTIYF
TGCGCCAGCAGCCCAGACCCTAGCTCTGGAAACACCATATATTTT
>TRBJ1-2|few|TRBV7-2|NA
CASGGQLNYGYTF
TGTGCCAGCGGGGGACAACTTAACTATGGCTACACCTTC
>TRBJ2-5|NA|TRBV11-2|TRBD2
CASSLRGLAAIQETQYF
TGTGCCAGCAGCTTACGTGGACTAGCGGCAATCCAAGAGACCCAGTACTTC
>TRBJ2-1|NA|TRBV6-5|NA
CASSWGLGSSYNEQFF
TGTGCCAGCAGTTGGGGTTTGGGGAGCTCCTACAATGAGCAGTTCTTC
>TRBJ2-7|NA|TRBV18|TRBD1
CASSPQGAVYEQYF
TGTGCCAGCTCACCACAGGGGGCAGTCTACGAGCAGTACTTC
>TRBJ1-4|NA|TRBV27|NA
CASSTNRQPPEKLFF
TGTGCCAGCAGTACGAACAGACAGCCACCTGAAAAACTGTTTTTT
>TRBJ1-2|NA|TRBV6-6|NA
CASSYEKTYGYTF
TGTGCCAGCAGTTACGAGAAAACCTATGGCTACACCTTC
>TRBJ2-7|once|TRBV4-1|TRBD2
CASSPAGGKAYEQYF
TGCGCCAGCAGCCCAGCGGGAGGGAAGGCCTACGAGCAGTACTTC
>TRBJ2-3|NA|TRBV15|NA
CATSPIAASTDTQYF
TGTGCCACCAGCCCGATAGCGGCTAGCACAGATACGCAGTATTTT
>TRBJ1-4|NA|TRBV30|TRBD1
CAWAGTAKKLFF
TGTGCCTGGGCCGGGACAGCGAAAAAACTGTTTTTT
>TRBJ1-5|NA|TRBV19|NA
CASSINSLSNQPQHF
TGTGCCAGTAGTATAAACAGCTTAAGCAATCAGCCCCAGCATTTT
>TRBJ2-7|once|TRBV7-2|NA
CASSLWGRSDEQYF
TGTGCCAGCAGCTTATGGGGCAGGTCTGACGAGCAGTACTTC
>TRBJ1-2|NA|TRBV4-3|TRBD1
CASSGDSNYGYTF
TGCGCCAGCAGCGGGGACAGCAACTATGGCTACACCTTC
>TRBJ2-7|NA|TRBV7-2|TRBD2
CASSYETSWHYEQYF
TGTGCCAGCAGCTACGAGACTAGCTGGCATTACGAGCAGTACTTC
>TRBJ2-1|NA|TRBV3-1/TRBV3-2|NA
CAGASSYNEQFF
TGTGCCGGGGCTAGCTCCTACAATGAGCAGTTCTTC
>TRBJ2-7|few|TRBV15|TRBD1
CATSASRQGPYEQYF
TGTGCCACCAGCGCAAGCAGACAGGGGCCCTACGAGCAGTACTTC